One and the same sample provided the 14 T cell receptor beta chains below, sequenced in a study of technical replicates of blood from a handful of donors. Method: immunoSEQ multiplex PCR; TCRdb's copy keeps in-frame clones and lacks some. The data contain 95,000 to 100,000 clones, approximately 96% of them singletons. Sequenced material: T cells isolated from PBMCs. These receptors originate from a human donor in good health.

DNA of the CDR3: TGTGCCAGCAGCCAAGCCCGGTCCAACTACACCTTC. It specifies CASSQARSNYTF. The chain employs TRBV14 and TRBJ1-2; unclear D gene. The V end lost 1 base, the J end lost 10 bases, and 10 bases lay between the germline ends. The CDR3 is 12 amino acids. Germline-derived CDR1 and CDR2 are SGHDN and FVKESK.

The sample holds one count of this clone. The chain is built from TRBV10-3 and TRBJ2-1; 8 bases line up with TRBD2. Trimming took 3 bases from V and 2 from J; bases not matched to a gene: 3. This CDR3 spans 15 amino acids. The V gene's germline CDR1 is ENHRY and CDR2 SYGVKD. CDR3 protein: CAISEKRETYNEQFF. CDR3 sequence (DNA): TGTGCCATCAGTGAAAAGCGGGAGACCTACAATGAGCAGTTCTTC.

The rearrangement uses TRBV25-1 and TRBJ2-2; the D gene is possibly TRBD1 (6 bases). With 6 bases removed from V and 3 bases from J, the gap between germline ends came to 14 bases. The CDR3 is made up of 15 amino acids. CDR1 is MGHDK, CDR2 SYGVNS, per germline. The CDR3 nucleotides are TGTGCCAGCAGCACCGACAGGTACTACACCGGGGAGCTGTTTTTT. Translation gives CASSTDRYYTGELFF.

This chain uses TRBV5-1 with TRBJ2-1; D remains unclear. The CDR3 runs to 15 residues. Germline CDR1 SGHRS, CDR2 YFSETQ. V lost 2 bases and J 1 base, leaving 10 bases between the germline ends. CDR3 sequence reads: CASSLALRSYNEQFF. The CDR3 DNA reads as TGCGCCAGCAGCTTAGCGTTACGGTCCTACAATGAGCAGTTCTTC.

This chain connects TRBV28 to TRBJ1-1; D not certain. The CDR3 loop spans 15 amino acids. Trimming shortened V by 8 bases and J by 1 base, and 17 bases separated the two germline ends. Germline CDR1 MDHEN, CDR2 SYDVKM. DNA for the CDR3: TGTGCCAGCTCCCCCCCGCAGGTGTGGAACACTGAAGCTTTCTTT. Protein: CASSPPQVWNTEAFF.

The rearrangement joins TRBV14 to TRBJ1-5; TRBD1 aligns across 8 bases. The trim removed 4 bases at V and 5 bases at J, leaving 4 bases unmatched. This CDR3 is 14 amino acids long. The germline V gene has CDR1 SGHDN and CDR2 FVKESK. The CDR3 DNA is TGTGCCAGCAGCCGTAGACAGGGGCATCAGCCCCAGCATTTT. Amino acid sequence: CASSRRQGHQPQHF.

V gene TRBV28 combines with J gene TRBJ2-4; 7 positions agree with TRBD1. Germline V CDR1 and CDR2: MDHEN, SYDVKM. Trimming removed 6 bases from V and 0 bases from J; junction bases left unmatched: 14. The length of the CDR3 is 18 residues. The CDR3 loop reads CASSLRASRGQAKNIQYF. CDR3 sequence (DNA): TGTGCCAGCAGCCTCCGGGCCTCAAGGGGGCAAGCCAAAAACATTCAGTACTTC.

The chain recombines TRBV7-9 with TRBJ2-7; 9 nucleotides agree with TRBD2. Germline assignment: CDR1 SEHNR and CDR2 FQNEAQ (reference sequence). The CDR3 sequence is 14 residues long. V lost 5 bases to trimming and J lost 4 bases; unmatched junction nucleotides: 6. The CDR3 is CASSGGGAGYEQYF. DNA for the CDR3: TGTGCCAGCAGCGGCGGGGGGGCCGGGTACGAGCAGTACTTC.

The CDR3 bases are TGCGCCAGCAGCCAACCGGTACAAGAGACCCAGTACTTC. Its translation is CASSQPVQETQYF. The chain recombines TRBV4-1 with TRBJ2-5, with unresolved D. This CDR3 has 13 residues. The germline gives CDR1 MGHRA, CDR2 YSYEKL. Trimming cost V 2 bases and J 2 bases, with 6 bases left between them.

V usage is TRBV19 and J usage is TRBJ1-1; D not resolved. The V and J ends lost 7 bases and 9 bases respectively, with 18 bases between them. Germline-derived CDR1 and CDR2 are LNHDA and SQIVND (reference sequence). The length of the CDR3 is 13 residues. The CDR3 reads CASKDRMLEKAFF. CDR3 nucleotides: TGTGCCAGTAAGGATCGTATGCTGGAGAAAGCTTTCTTT.

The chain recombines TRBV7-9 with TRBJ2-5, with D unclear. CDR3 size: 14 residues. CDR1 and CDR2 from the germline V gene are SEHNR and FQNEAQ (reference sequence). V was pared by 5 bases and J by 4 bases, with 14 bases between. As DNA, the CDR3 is TGTGCCAGCAGCCCCAACCCGGTTGTAGAGACCCAGTACTTC. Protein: CASSPNPVVETQYF.

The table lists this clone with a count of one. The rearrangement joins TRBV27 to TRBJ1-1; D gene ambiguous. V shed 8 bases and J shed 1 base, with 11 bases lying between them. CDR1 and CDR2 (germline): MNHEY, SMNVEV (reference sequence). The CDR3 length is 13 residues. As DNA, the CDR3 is TGTGCCAGCGGGTACAGAGCGAACACTGAAGCTTTCTTT. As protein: CASGYRANTEAFF.

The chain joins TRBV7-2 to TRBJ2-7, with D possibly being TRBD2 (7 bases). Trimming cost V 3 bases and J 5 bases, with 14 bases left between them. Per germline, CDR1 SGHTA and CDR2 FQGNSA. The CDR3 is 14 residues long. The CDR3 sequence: CASSLGGRLNEQYF. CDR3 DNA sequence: TGTGCCAGCAGCTTGGGGGGGCGTCTGAACGAGCAGTACTTC.

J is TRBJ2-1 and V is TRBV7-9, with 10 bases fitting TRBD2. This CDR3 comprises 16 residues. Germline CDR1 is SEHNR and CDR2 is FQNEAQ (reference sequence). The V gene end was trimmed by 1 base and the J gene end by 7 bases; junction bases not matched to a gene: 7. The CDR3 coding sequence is TGTGCCAGCAGCTTAGTCGTAGCGGGAGGTAGGAATGAGCAGTTCTTC. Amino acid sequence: CASSLVVAGGRNEQFF.